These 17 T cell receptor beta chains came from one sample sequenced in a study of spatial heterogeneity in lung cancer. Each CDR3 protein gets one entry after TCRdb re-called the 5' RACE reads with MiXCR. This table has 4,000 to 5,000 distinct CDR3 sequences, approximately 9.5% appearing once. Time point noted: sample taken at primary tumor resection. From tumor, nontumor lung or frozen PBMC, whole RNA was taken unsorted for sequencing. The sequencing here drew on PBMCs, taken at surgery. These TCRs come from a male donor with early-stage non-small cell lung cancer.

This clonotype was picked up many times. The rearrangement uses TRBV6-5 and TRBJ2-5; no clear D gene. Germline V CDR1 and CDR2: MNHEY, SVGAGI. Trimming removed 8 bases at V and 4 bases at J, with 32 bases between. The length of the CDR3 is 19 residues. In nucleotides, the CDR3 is TGTGCCAGCGTAGGAACGCACCTCTATTCCATCGTGGGCGGAGAGACCCAGTACTTC. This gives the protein CASVGTHLYSIVGGETQYF.

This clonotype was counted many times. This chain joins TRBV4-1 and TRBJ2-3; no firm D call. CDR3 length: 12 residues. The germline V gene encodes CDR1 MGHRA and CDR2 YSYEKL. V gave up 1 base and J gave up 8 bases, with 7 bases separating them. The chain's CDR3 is CASSQGVGTQYF. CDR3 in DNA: TGCGCCAGCAGCCAAGGGGTTGGTACGCAGTATTTT.

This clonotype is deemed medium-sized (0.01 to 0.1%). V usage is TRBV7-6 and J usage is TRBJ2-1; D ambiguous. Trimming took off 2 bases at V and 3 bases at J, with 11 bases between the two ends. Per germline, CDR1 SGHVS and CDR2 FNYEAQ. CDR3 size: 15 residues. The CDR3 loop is CASSLTVNIYNEQFF. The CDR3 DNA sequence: TGTGCCAGCAGCTTAACAGTCAACATCTACAATGAGCAGTTCTTC.

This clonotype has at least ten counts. The CDR3 coding sequence is TGTGCCAGCTCACCGGGACAGTCCTACGAGCAGTACTTC. Translated: CASSPGQSYEQYF. The genes are TRBV18 and TRBJ2-7; TRBD1 matches at 7 bases. CDR3 size: 13 residues. Looked up from germline, CDR1 is KGHSH and CDR2 is LQKENI. V was clipped by 3 bases and J by 1 base; unmatched bases: 0.

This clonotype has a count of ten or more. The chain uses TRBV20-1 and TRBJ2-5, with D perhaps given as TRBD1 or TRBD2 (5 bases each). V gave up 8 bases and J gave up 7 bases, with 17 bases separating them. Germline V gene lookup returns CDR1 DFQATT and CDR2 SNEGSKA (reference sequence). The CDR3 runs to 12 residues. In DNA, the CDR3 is TGCAGTCCCTGGGACGGCGGAGGGACCCAGTACTTC. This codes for CSPWDGGGTQYF.

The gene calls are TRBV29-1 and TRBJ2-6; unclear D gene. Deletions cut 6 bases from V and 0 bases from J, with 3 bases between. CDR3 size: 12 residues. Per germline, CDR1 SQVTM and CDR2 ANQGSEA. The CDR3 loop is CSVFSGANVLTF. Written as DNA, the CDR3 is TGCAGCGTCTTCTCTGGGGCCAACGTCCTGACTTTC.

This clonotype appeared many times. CDR3: CASSLIGAHQPQHF. The CDR3 coding sequence is TGTGCCAGCAGTTTAATAGGGGCCCATCAGCCCCAGCATTTT. The rearrangement uses TRBV12-3 or TRBV12-4 and TRBJ1-5, with a weak D call TRBD1 (5 bases). Trimming stripped 2 bases from V and 5 bases from J, with 10 bases between. The CDR3 has 14 residues.

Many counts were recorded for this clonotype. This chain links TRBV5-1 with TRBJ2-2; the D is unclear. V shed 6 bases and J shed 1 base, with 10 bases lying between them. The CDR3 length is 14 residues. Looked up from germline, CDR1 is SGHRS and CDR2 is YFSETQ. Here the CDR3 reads CASTLSGNTGELFF. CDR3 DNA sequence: TGCGCCAGCACCCTCTCGGGGAACACCGGGGAGCTGTTTTTT.

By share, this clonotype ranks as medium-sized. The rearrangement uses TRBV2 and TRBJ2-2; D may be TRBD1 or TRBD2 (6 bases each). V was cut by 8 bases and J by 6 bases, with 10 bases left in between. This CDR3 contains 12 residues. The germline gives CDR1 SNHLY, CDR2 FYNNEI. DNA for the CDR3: TGTGCCAGCGATAGGGGGGCCGGGGAGCTGTTTTTT. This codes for CASDRGAGELFF.

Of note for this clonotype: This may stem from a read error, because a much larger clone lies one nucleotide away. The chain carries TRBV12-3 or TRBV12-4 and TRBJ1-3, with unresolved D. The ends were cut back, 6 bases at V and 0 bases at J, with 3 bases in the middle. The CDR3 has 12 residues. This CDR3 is CASSNSGNTIYF. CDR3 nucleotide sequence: TGTGCCAGCAGCAACTCTGGAAACACCATATATTTT.

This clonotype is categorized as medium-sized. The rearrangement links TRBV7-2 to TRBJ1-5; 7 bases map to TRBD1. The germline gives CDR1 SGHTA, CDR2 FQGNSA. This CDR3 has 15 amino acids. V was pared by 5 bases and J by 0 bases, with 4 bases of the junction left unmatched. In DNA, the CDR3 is TGTGCCAGCAGCCCCAGACAGGGTAGCAATCAGCCCCAGCATTTT. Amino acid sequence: CASSPRQGSNQPQHF.

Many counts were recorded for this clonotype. DNA for the CDR3: TGTGCCAGCAGCCCTATTCCGGGCACAGATACGCAGTATTTT. The encoded protein is CASSPIPGTDTQYF. The V gene is TRBV5-6, the J gene TRBJ2-3, with D uncertain. Germline CDR1 SGHDT, CDR2 YYEEEE. The V gene lost 4 bases and the J gene lost 1 base, with 10 bases spanning the gap. The CDR3 has 14 residues. Based on the CDR3 plus reference TRBV5-6 and TRBJ2-3, the full variable domain is DAGVTQSPTHLIKTRGQQVTLRCSPKSGHDTVSWYQQALGQGPQFIFQYYEEEERQRGNFPDRFSGHQFPNYSSELNVNALLLGDSALYLCASSPIPGTDTQYFGPGTRLTVL.

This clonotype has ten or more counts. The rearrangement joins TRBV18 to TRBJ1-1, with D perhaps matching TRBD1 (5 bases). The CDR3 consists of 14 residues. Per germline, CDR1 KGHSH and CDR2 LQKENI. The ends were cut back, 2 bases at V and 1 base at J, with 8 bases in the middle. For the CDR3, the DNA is TGTGCCAGCTCACCAGACAGATCGAACACTGAAGCTTTCTTT. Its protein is CASSPDRSNTEAFF. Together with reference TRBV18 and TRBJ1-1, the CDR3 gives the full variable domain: NAGVMQNPRHLVRRRGQEARLRCSPMKGHSHVYWYRQLPEEGLKFMVYLQKENIIDESGMPKERFSAEFPKEGPSILRIQQVVRGDSAAYFCASSPDRSNTEAFFGQGTRLTVV.

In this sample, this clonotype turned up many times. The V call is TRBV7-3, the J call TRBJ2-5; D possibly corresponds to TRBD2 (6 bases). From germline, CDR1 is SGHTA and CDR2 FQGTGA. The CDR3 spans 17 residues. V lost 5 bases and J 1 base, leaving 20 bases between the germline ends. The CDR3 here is CASSPAGPGGFQETQYF. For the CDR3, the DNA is TGTGCCAGCAGCCCAGCAGGTCCCGGGGGATTCCAAGAGACCCAGTACTTC.

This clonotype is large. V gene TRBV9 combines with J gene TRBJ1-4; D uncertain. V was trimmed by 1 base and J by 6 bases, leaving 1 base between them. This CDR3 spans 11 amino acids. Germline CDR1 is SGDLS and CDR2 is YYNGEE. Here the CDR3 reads CASSVYEKLFF. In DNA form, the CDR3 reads TGTGCCAGCAGCGTATATGAAAAACTGTTTTTT.

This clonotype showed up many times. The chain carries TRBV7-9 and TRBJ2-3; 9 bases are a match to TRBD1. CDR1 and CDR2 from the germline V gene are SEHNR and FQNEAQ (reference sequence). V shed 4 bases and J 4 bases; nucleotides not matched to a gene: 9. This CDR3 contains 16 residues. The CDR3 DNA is TGTGCCAGCAGCTCCCGGCCGGGACAGGGATCAGATACGCAGTATTTT. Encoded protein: CASSSRPGQGSDTQYF. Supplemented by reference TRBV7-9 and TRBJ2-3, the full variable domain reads DTGVSQNPRHKITKRGQNVTFRCDPISEHNRLYWYRQTLGQGPEFLTYFQNEAQLEKSRLLSDRFSAERPKGSFSTLEIQRTEQGDSAMYLCASSSRPGQGSDTQYFGPGTRLTVL.

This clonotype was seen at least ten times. In DNA, the CDR3 is TGTGCGACGGGGGCAGGGGTCGAGCAGTACTTC. It specifies CATGAGVEQYF. V gene TRBV6-2 or TRBV6-3 combines with J gene TRBJ2-7, with D perhaps being TRBD1 or TRBD2 (6 bases each). Germline V CDR1 and CDR2: MNHEY, SVGEGT. CDR3 length equals 11 residues.